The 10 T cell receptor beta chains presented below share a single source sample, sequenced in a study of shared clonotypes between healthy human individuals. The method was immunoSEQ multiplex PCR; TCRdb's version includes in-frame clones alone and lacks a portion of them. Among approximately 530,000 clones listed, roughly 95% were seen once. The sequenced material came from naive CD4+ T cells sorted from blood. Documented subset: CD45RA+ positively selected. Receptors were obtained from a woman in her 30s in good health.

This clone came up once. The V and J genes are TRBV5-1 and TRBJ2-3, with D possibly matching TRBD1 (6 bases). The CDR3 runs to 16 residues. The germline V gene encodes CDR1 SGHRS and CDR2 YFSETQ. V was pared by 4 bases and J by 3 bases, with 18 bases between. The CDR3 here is CASSARKQGATDTQYF. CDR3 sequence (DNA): TGCGCCAGCAGCGCGAGAAAACAGGGAGCAACAGATACGCAGTATTTT.

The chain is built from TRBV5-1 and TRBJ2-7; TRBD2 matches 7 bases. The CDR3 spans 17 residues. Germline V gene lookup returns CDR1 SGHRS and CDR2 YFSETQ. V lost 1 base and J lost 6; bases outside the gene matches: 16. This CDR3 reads CASSLTPSAGAPREQYF. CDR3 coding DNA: TGCGCCAGCAGCTTGACCCCCTCGGCGGGAGCTCCTCGCGAGCAGTACTTC.

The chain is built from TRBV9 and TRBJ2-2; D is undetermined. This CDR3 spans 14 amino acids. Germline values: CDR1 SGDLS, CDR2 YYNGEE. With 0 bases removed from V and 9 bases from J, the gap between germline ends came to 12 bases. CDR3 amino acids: CASSVVSDPRELFF. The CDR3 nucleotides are TGTGCCAGCAGCGTAGTATCGGACCCGAGGGAGCTGTTTTTT.

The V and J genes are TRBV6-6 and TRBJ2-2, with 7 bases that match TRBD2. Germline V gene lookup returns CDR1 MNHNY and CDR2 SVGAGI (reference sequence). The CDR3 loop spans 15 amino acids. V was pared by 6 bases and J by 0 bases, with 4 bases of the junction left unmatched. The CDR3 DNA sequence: TGTGCCAGCAGGGGAGGGGTTGCGAACACCGGGGAGCTGTTTTTT. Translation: CASRGGVANTGELFF.

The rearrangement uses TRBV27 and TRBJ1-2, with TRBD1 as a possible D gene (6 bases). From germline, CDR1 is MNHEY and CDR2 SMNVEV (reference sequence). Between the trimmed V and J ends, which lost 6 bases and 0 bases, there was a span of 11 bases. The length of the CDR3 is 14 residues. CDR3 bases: TGTGCCAGCAGAAGACCAGGGGCTAACTATGGCTACACCTTC. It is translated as CASRRPGANYGYTF.

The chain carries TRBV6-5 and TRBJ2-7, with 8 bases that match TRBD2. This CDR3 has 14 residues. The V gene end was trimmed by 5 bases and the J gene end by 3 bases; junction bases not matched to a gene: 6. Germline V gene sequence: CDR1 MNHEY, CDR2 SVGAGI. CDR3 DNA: TGTGCCAGCAGTCGGGGGGGGCGGAGCTACGAGCAGTACTTC. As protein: CASSRGGRSYEQYF.

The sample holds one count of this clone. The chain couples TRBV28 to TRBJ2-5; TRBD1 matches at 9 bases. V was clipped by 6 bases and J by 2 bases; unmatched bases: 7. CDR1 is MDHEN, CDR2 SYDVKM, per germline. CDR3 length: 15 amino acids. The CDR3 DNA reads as TGTGCCAGCAGCACAGGGGGCGCGGGGCAAGAGACCCAGTACTTC. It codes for CASSTGGAGQETQYF. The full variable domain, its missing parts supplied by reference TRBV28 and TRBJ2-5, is DVKVTQSSRYLVKRTGEKVFLECVQDMDHENMFWYRQDPGLGLRLIYFSYDVKMKEKGDIPEGYSVSREKKERFSLILESASTNQTSMYLCASSTGGAGQETQYFGPGTRLLVL.

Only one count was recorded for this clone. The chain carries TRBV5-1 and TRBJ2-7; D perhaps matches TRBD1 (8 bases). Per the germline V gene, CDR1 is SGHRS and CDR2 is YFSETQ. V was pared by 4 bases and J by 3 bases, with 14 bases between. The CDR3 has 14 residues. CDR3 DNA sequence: TGCGCCAGCAGCCTGGACAGGGAGGGCTACGAGCAGTACTTC. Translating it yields CASSLDREGYEQYF.

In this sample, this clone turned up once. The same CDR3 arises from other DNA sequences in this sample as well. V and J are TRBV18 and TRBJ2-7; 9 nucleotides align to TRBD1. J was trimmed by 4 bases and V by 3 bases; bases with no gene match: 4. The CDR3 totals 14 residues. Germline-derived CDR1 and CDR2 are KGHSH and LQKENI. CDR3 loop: CASSPTGGSYEQYF. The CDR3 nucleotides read TGTGCCAGCTCACCTACAGGGGGCTCTTACGAGCAGTACTTC.

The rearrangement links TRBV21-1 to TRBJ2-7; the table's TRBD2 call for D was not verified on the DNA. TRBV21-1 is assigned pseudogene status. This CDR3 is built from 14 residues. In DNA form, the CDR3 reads TGTGCCAGCAGCTTAAATAGCGGGCGCTACGAGCAGTACTTC. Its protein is CASSLNSGRYEQYF.